This T cell receptor beta chain originates from a study of shared clonotypes between healthy human individuals. Background on the study: Researchers drew samples from a couple of women and three men aged 18 to 49. Study findings and constraints: Some naive CD4 clonotypes, roughly 4.8%, turned up in common across several donors. Clonotypes which were not shared had lower generation probabilities than clonotypes that all four donors shared.

CDR3 length equals 15 residues. Trimming removed 10 bases at V and 0 bases at J, with 19 bases between. Germline V lookup: CDR1 MDHEN, CDR2 SYDVKM. The assay was carried out at the deep level. Data came from immunoSEQ multiplex PCR; TCRdb stores just in-frame clones and leaves some out. The table records 2 million to 2.5 million clones, 85% to 95% of them present only once. Points on this clone: Its antigen is as yet unknown.

The chain recombines TRBV28 with TRBJ2-7; the D call may be TRBD1 or TRBD2 (6 bases each). This sequence originates from a man between 18 and 35 years old in good health. Some clones in this sample may be carry-over from other donors' samples. The source material was naive CD4+ T cells from PBMCs. Regarding subset: CD45RA+ positively selected. The CDR3 protein is CATPFGGQSSYEQYF. In DNA, the CDR3 is TGTGCCACCCCATTCGGGGGCCAGAGCTCCTACGAGCAGTACTTC.